The clone carrying this T cell receptor beta chain was detected only once. As yet, its antigen is unknown. Trimming stripped 5 bases from V and 5 bases from J, with 12 bases between. This CDR3 contains 13 residues. Germline loops: CDR1 SGHTA, CDR2 FQGNSA. The sample comes from a study of T cell responses to AZD1222 COVID-19 vaccine. Study details: Second doses that came at about 4 or about 12 weeks were put together.

Study conclusions and caveats: Targets within unmutated variant regions were reportedly found for nearly half of spike-specific TCRs.

Using immunoSEQ multiplex PCR, the repertoire was profiled, and TCRdb retains in-frame clones only, with some absent. Among approximately 99,000 clones listed, 70% to 90% were seen once. The rearrangement uses TRBV7-2 and TRBJ1-2, with a tentative D call TRBD1 (5 bases). The clonotype comes from an adult in good health. Sequencing used peripheral blood, obtained on day 0 of AZD1222 vaccination. The CDR3 nucleotides read TGTGCCAGCAGCCGCGACAGCCAATATGGCTACACCTTC. Translated: CASSRDSQYGYTF. The variable domain in full, with the rest retrieved from reference TRBV7-2 and TRBJ1-2, is GAGVSQSPSNKVTEKGKDVELRCDPISGHTALYWYRQSLGQGLEFLIYFQGNSAPDKSGLPSDRFSAERTGGSVSTLTIQRTQQEDSAVYLCASSRDSQYGYTFGSGTRLTVV.